This record looks at one T cell receptor beta chain sequence and its context. Measured with immunoSEQ multiplex PCR; TCRdb has only the in-frame clones, and not every one. The repertoire holds some 17,000 clones, 70% to 80% seen once, with roughly 4.8% in the top ten. The source of the sample is a study of somatic mutations in cytotoxic T cells in rheumatoid arthritis. The sample taken for sequencing was CD8+ T cells sorted from blood. This receptor was identified in an adult with rheumatoid arthritis.

The CDR3 coding sequence is TGTGCCAGCAGGGACTTGGGGTCAGGCGAGCAGTACTTC. Translation: CASRDLGSGEQYF. V and J are TRBV5-4 and TRBJ2-7; the D gene is possibly TRBD2 (5 bases). V gave up 5 bases and J gave up 6 bases, with 15 bases separating them. The CDR3 spans 13 residues. The V gene's germline CDR1 is SGHNT and CDR2 YYREEE (reference sequence).